The T cell receptor beta chain under discussion was sequenced for a study of blood T cell repertoires in COVID-19. Looked up from germline, CDR1 is SNHLY and CDR2 is FYNNEI. V lost 4 bases to trimming and J lost 4 bases; unmatched junction nucleotides: 9. The CDR3 is 15 amino acids. TCRdb keeps only in-frame clones here, not all; method: immunoSEQ multiplex PCR. Of 200,000 to 300,000 clones detected, around 86% appear once; the ten largest clones hold around 2.9%. The chain is built from TRBV2 and TRBJ2-7; TRBD1 agrees at 8 bases. This TCR came from a woman in her twenties or thirties who had recovered from COVID-19. The sample comprised peripheral blood. CDR3 bases: TGTGCCAGCAGTGCCTATGACAGGGGAGTGTACGAGCAGTACTTC. Protein: CASSAYDRGVYEQYF.